The sequence of this T cell receptor (beta chain) was determined in a study of blood T cell repertoires in COVID-19. In the study overall: The analysed material was cDNA or gDNA that came from T cells, B-cell-depleted T cells, or PBMCs.

Assay: immunoSEQ multiplex PCR; the TCRdb copy retains only in-frame clones and omits some. The table lists about 250,000 clones, roughly 89% of them singletons. The ends lost 5 bases at V and 9 bases at J; junction bases unmatched: 6. This CDR3 comprises 13 residues. From germline, CDR1 is SGHNT and CDR2 YENEEA. This clone was seen a handful of times. The clonotype was recovered from a woman in her thirties or forties who had recovered from COVID-19. The sequenced material came from peripheral blood. The chain recombines TRBV11-3 with TRBJ2-1; 8 bases line up with TRBD2. CDR3 in amino acids: CASSATGGTEQFF. CDR3 nucleotides: TGTGCCAGCAGCGCGACGGGGGGGACTGAGCAGTTCTTC.